The clone carrying this TCR beta chain has only one observation. The sample belongs to a study of a mutant IDH1 vaccine in newly diagnosed glioma. Noted time point: baseline, week 1 (first vaccination visit). Described treatment: pre-vaccination baseline after standard-of-care therapy. The assay was immunoSEQ multiplex PCR, and TCRdb's table has in-frame clones only and misses some. The data show nearly 70,000 clones, with 70% to 80% seen just once and more than 8% held by the top ten. Germline V gene data show CDR1 as KGHSH and CDR2 as LQKENI. The J segment lost 7 bases and the V segment lost 6 bases, leaving 7 bases of the junction unmatched. This CDR3 contains 13 residues.

V and J are TRBV18 and TRBJ1-2, with TRBD1 matching 8 bases. Sequences were derived from PBMCs, sampled from a glioma patient treated with radiotherapy, temozolomide or both. The receptor was isolated from a man over 45 with glioma. The CDR3 DNA reads TGTGCCAGCTCCCTTCGGGACAGGTTTGGCTACACCTTC. It codes for CASSLRDRFGYTF.